The rows below give T cell receptor beta chains drawn from one sample of a study of human T cells and chemical hapten exposure. TCRdb ran MiXCR on the RACE reads and lists one entry per CDR3 protein. This table holds 55,000 to 75,000 distinct CDR3 sequences, 9.5% to 15% found once. The specimen was whole blood, collected in connection with sensitization to the hapten diphenylcyclopropenone (DPC). The receptor source for this set is a man aged 25 to 45 with alopecia areata. Some clones in this sample may be carry-over from other donors' samples. Both conserved end residues are part of each CDR3. D genes are given only for firm matches. Not all rows give a size; the values are once, few, many and, for expanded clones, a class.

abundance	v_gene	j_gene	d_gene	CDR3nt	CDR3aa
many	TRBV2	TRBJ1-2	.	TGTGCCAGCATTCCCCGACTCTACGAGGTTGGCTACACCTTC	CASIPRLYEVGYTF
many	TRBV5-6	TRBJ1-2	TRBD1	TGTGCCAGCAGCTACGGACAGGGACGTAACTATGGCTACACCTTC	CASSYGQGRNYGYTF
.	TRBV4-1	TRBJ2-7	TRBD1	TGCGCCAGCAGCCAACTAGGGACAGGACACTACGAGCAGTACTTC	CASSQLGTGHYEQYF
few	TRBV9	TRBJ1-1	.	TGTGCCAGCAGCCCTGGGACGGTCACTGAAGCTTTCTTT	CASSPGTVTEAFF
few	TRBV2	TRBJ1-1	.	TGTGCCAGCAGTTACATGATGAACACTGAAGCTTTCTTT	CASSYMMNTEAFF
many	TRBV7-9	TRBJ1-2	.	TGTGCCAGCAGCTTAGAGCGTCTGGGACTCTATGGCTACACCTTC	CASSLERLGLYGYTF
few	TRBV7-2	TRBJ1-5	.	TGTGCCAGCAGCTTAGCTGGGCAGGGACTAAGGCAGCCCCAGCATTTT	CASSLAGQGLRQPQHF
many	TRBV27	TRBJ1-1	.	TGTGCCAGCAGTCCCAGTGCAGGGCCTAAGAACACTGAAGCTTTCTTT	CASSPSAGPKNTEAFF
.	TRBV2	TRBJ1-1	TRBD1	TGTGCCAGCAGTGAAGCTTCACAGGGGGGGGTTACGGACACTGAAGCTTTCTTT	CASSEASQGGVTDTEAFF
many	TRBV6-2/TRBV6-3	TRBJ2-3	.	TGTGCCAGCAGTTACTCGTTTACAGGGCCTAGCACAGATACGCAGTATTTT	CASSYSFTGPSTDTQYF
few	TRBV2	TRBJ2-5	.	TGTGCCAGCCGGACGGATGAAGAGACCCAGTACTTC	CASRTDEETQYF
few	TRBV7-3	TRBJ1-5	.	TGTGCCAGCAGCTTAGCTCAGGGTGGTCAGCCCCAGCATTTT	CASSLAQGGQPQHF
.	TRBV7-9	TRBJ1-1	.	TGTGCCAGCAGCCACGGGGGCGGATTAACTGAAGCTTTCTTT	CASSHGGGLTEAFF
many	TRBV20-1	TRBJ2-7	TRBD1	TGCAGTGCTAGAGACAGGGACAGGGTAGGATACGAGCAGTACTTC	CSARDRDRVGYEQYF